This T cell receptor beta chain was identified during a study of CD8 T cells in ankylosing spondylitis. Trimming removed 6 bases from V and 1 base from J; junction bases left unmatched: 8. The CDR3 loop spans 15 amino acids. Germline V gene data show CDR1 as MNHEY and CDR2 as SVGEGT. From the 5' RACE reads, TCRdb called clonotypes with MiXCR, one entry per CDR3 protein. Of about 260,000 distinct CDR3 sequences in the sample, 20% were seen once. Sequencing was performed on blood, either unsorted or a sorted T cell fraction (not recorded which). The TCR sequence derives from a male donor with ankylosing spondylitis or in good health (not recorded which). This chain links TRBV6-2 or TRBV6-3 with TRBJ2-7; 8 bases align to TRBD2. The CDR3 loop reads CASRQSSGSSYEQYV. CDR3 DNA: TGTGCCAGCAGGCAATCCAGCGGGAGTTCCTACGAGCAGTACGTC.